This T cell receptor beta chain appears in the sequencing data of a study of cytomegalovirus exposure and HLA in healthy donors. This CDR3 has 17 residues. Per the germline V gene, CDR1 is MGHRA and CDR2 is YSYEKL. With 2 bases clipped from V and 1 base from J, the junction kept 9 bases outside the gene matches. As to this clone: This CDR3 is also generated by other DNA sequences in the sample.

Amplification used 60 Vbeta primers and 13 Jbeta primers. The repertoire was sequenced with immunoSEQ multiplex PCR; TCRdb's copy has only in-frame clones and lacks some. The sample contains about 100,000 clones, about 80% of which appear only once. The sequence was collected from a young man in good health and CMV-seronegative. The specimen was PBMCs. The chain combines TRBV4-1 with TRBJ2-5; 8 bases map to TRBD1. The CDR3 coding sequence is TGCGCCAGCAGCCAAAGCCTGGGACAGGCCGGCCAAGAGACCCAGTACTTC. Translation: CASSQSLGQAGQETQYF.